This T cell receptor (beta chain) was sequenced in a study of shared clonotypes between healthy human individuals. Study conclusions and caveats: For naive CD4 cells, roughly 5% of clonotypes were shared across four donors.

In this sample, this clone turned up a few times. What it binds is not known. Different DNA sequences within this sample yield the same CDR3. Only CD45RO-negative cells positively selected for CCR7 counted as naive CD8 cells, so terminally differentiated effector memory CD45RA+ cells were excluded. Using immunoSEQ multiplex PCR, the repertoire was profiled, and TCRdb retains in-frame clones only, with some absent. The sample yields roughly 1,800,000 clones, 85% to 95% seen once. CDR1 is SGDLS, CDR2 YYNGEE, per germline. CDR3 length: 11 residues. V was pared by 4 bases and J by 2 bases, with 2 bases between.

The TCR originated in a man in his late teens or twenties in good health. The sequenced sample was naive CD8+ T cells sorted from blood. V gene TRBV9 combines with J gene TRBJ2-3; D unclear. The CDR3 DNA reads TGTGCCAGCAGCTTCACAGATACGCAGTATTTT. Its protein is CASSFTDTQYF. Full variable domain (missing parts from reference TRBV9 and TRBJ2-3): DSGVTQTPKHLITATGQRVTLRCSPRSGDLSVYWYQQSLDQGLQFLIQYYNGEERAKGNILERFSAQQFPDLHSELNLSSLELGDSALYFCASSFTDTQYFGPGTRLTVL.